These 15 T cell receptor beta chains share one sample of origin, sequenced in a study of cytomegalovirus exposure and HLA in healthy donors. PCR involved 60 Vbeta and 13 Jbeta primers. The assay was immunoSEQ multiplex PCR, and TCRdb's table has in-frame clones only and misses some. In the table there are 200,000 to 250,000 clones, over 65% of which are singletons. The source material was PBMCs. All receptors come from a human donor in good health.

The rearrangement links TRBV12-5 to TRBJ2-1; TRBD2 is a possible D gene (6 bases). V was shortened by 0 bases and J by 3 bases, with 18 bases between the two germline ends. The CDR3 extends over 18 amino acids. Germline V gene data show CDR1 as LGHNT and CDR2 as FRNRAP. DNA of the CDR3: TGTGCTAGTGGTTTGGTACTTGAGGCGGTGGGGGGCTACAATGAGCAGTTCTTC. It translates to CASGLVLEAVGGYNEQFF.

The V call is TRBV19, the J call TRBJ2-3; 8 positions agree with TRBD2. This CDR3 is built from 14 residues. V lost 5 bases, J lost 1 base, and 2 bases stayed unmatched. Germline CDR1 reads LNHDA; CDR2 reads SQIVND (reference sequence). DNA of the CDR3: TGTGCCAGTAGTTCGGGAGGGGGCACAGATACGCAGTATTTT. This codes for CASSSGGGTDTQYF.

This clone was detected only a few times. The chain has TRBV6-5 and TRBJ2-7; 8 bases agree with TRBD1. CDR3 length: 15 amino acids. V lost 5 bases, J lost 2 bases, and 8 bases stayed unmatched. The germline V gene has CDR1 MNHEY and CDR2 SVGAGI. CDR3 coding DNA: TGTGCCAGCAGTGCATTCGGCAGGGGGCCCTACGAGCAGTACTTC. The encoded protein is CASSAFGRGPYEQYF.

This chain uses TRBV2 with TRBJ1-4, with 10 bases identical to TRBD1. V shed 7 bases and J 8 bases; nucleotides not matched to a gene: 7. Germline V lookup: CDR1 SNHLY, CDR2 FYNNEI. This CDR3 is 14 amino acids long. CDR3 residues: CASKRDRGIEKLFF. In DNA form, the CDR3 reads TGTGCCAGCAAGAGGGACAGGGGAATCGAAAAACTGTTTTTT.

The chain joins TRBV15 to TRBJ2-1, with D hard to call. Germline assignment: CDR1 LNHNV and CDR2 YYDKDF (reference sequence). The CDR3 consists of 15 residues. V was pared by 3 bases and J by 7 bases, with 16 bases between. The CDR3 reads CATSSPQTVVNEQFF. The CDR3, as DNA: TGTGCCACCAGCAGTCCCCAGACTGTCGTAAATGAGCAGTTCTTC.

This clone was seen repeatedly, ten times or more. This sequence joins TRBV7-3 and TRBJ2-1; the D gene is possibly TRBD1 (6 bases). Germline CDR1 is SGHTA and CDR2 is FQGTGA. V shed 5 bases and J shed 7 bases, with 12 bases lying between them. This CDR3 contains 13 residues. As DNA, the CDR3 is TGTGCCAGCAGCGCCTACAGGGTTAATGAGCAGTTCTTC. It codes for CASSAYRVNEQFF.

This sequence joins TRBV7-8 and TRBJ2-1; 11 bases fit TRBD2. CDR3 size: 16 residues. Trimming removed 5 bases from V and 4 bases from J; junction bases left unmatched: 7. CDR1 and CDR2 from the germline V gene are SGHVS and FQNEAQ. CDR3 region: CASSAGTSGQYNEQFF. For the CDR3, the DNA is TGTGCCAGCAGCGCCGGGACTAGCGGTCAGTACAATGAGCAGTTCTTC. The full variable domain, with the rest looked up from reference TRBV7-8 and TRBJ2-1, is GAGVSQSPRYKVAKRGQDVALRCDPISGHVSLFWYQQALGQGPEFLTYFQNEAQLDKSGLPSDRFFAERPEGSVSTLKIQRTQQEDSAVYLCASSAGTSGQYNEQFFGPGTRLTVL.

CDR3 sequence: CASIGSSSYNEQFF. The CDR3 nucleotides read TGTGCCAGCATCGGGTCTAGCTCCTACAATGAGCAGTTCTTC. J is TRBJ2-1 and V is TRBV11-2; D call uncertain. Between the trimmed V and J ends, which lost 7 bases and 0 bases, there was a span of 10 bases. Germline V gene lookup returns CDR1 SGHAT and CDR2 FQNNGV. This CDR3 region has 14 residues.

The chain uses TRBV7-2 and TRBJ1-2; D is undetermined. Germline CDR1 SGHTA, CDR2 FQGNSA. Trimming took 1 base from V and 8 from J, leaving 14 bases between them. This CDR3 region has 14 residues. The CDR3 bases are TGTGCCAGCAGCTTAGACCCATCTGGCCGCGGCTACACCTTC. Protein: CASSLDPSGRGYTF.

This chain joins TRBV5-4 and TRBJ2-4; D is perhaps TRBD1 (6 bases). V lost 0 bases to trimming and J lost 4 bases, with 8 bases between them. The CDR3 totals 14 residues. The germline V gene has CDR1 SGHNT and CDR2 YYREEE (reference sequence). The CDR3, as DNA: TGTGCCAGCAGCTTGGGGACAGCAAAAAACATTCAGTACTTC. The encoded protein is CASSLGTAKNIQYF.

J is TRBJ1-2 and V is TRBV28; D may be TRBD1 (5 bases). Trimming took off 3 bases at V and 6 bases at J, with 14 bases between the two ends. Germline V gene data show CDR1 as MDHEN and CDR2 as SYDVKM. There are 14 residues in the CDR3. This CDR3 is CASSFLQGVNGYTF. The CDR3 DNA is TGTGCCAGCAGTTTCCTGCAGGGCGTGAATGGCTACACCTTC.

The chain carries TRBV1 and TRBJ2-7; TRBD2, the table's D call, was not compared with the DNA. TRBV1 is annotated as a pseudogene. The CDR3 extends over 19 amino acids. CDR3 sequence reads: CTSSQVRRGGGRRTYEQYF. Here the CDR3 DNA reads TGCACCAGCAGCCAAGTGCGTAGGGGGGGAGGTCGTCGGACCTACGAGCAGTACTTC.

The chain recombines TRBV28 with TRBJ2-7; the D gene is possibly TRBD1 (6 bases). The germline V gene has CDR1 MDHEN and CDR2 SYDVKM. Trimming pared 3 bases from V and 2 bases from J, leaving 14 bases between. The CDR3 extends over 15 amino acids. The CDR3: CASSFPGTRPYEQYF. The CDR3 DNA reads TGTGCCAGCAGTTTCCCCGGGACAAGACCCTACGAGCAGTACTTC.

V gene TRBV7-9 combines with J gene TRBJ1-1; weak D call: TRBD1 (5 bases). Germline V gene lookup returns CDR1 SEHNR and CDR2 FQNEAQ (reference sequence). V was cut by 3 bases and J by 5 bases, with 13 bases left in between. The CDR3 extends over 14 amino acids. The CDR3 loop reads CASSFQGMETEAFF. The DNA for the CDR3 is TGTGCCAGCAGCTTCCAGGGTATGGAGACTGAAGCTTTCTTT. Looking up the rest from reference TRBV7-9 and TRBJ1-1 gives the full variable domain: DTGVSQNPRHKITKRGQNVTFRCDPISEHNRLYWYRQTLGQGPEFLTYFQNEAQLEKSRLLSDRFSAERPKGSFSTLEIQRTEQGDSAMYLCASSFQGMETEAFFGQGTRLTVV.

The J gene is TRBJ2-7, the V gene TRBV5-1, with 10 positions matching TRBD1. Looked up from germline, CDR1 is SGHRS and CDR2 is YFSETQ. The V gene end was trimmed by 3 bases and the J gene end by 0 bases; junction bases not matched to a gene: 6. The CDR3 has 16 residues. The CDR3 DNA reads TGCGCCAGCAGCTGGGGGACAGGGGAAGACTCCTACGAGCAGTACTTC. The encoded protein is CASSWGTGEDSYEQYF.